This T cell receptor beta chain stems from a study of shared T cell receptors in the human thymus. The germline V gene encodes CDR1 LGHNT and CDR2 FRNRAP. The V end lost 5 bases, the J end lost 2 bases, and 13 bases lay between the germline ends. This CDR3 contains 14 residues. Using immunoSEQ multiplex PCR, the repertoire was profiled, and TCRdb retains in-frame clones only, with some absent. The sample carries hundreds of thousands of clones, approximately 83% recorded once. These data were also reused for a study on human thymus T cells. That source adds: Infants served as donors; they were healthy and Finnish and were having corrective surgery for congenital heart defects. Resections that were taken during corrective heart surgery supplied the thymus tissue. Gene usage (both V and J) appeared biased in thymic and blood repertoires.

The chain recombines TRBV12-5 with TRBJ2-7, with D possibly being TRBD1 (5 bases). This clonotype originated in a girl under two years old with a congenital heart defect. The sample comprised thymocytes. The CDR3, as DNA: TGTGCTAGTGGTCGCCAGGACAACCCCTACGAGCAGTACTTC. It specifies CASGRQDNPYEQYF.